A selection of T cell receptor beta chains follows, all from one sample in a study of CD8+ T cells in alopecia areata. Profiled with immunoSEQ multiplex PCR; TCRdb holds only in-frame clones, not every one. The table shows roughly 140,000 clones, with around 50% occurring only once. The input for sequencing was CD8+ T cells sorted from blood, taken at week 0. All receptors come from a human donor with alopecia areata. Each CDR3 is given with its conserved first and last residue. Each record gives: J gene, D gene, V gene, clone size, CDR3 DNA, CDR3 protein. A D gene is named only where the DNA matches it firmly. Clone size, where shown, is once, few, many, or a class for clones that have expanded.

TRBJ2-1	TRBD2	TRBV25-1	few	TGTGCCAGCAGTCCTCTAGCGGGTCTCTACAATGAGCAGTTCTTC	CASSPLAGLYNEQFF
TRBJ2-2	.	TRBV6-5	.	TGTGCCAGCAGGGGTGCAGTTACGAACACCGGGGAGCTGTTTTTT	CASRGAVTNTGELFF
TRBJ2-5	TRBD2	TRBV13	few	TGTGCCAGCAGCTTAGGCCAGCGGGGAGAGACCCAGTACTTC	CASSLGQRGETQYF
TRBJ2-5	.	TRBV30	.	TGTGCCTGGAGTGAGGCCAGGGAAGAGACCCAGTACTTC	CAWSEAREETQYF
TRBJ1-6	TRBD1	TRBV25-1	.	TGTGCCAGCAGTCCGACAGGGGGATATAATTCACCCCTCCACTTT	CASSPTGGYNSPLHF
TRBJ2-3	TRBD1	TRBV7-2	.	TGTGCCAGCAGCTTACAGGGGGTTGAAGATACGCAGTATTTT	CASSLQGVEDTQYF
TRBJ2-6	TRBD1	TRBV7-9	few	TGTGCCAGCACCGGACAGGGGAAGTCTGGGGCCAACGTCCTGACTTTC	CASTGQGKSGANVLTF
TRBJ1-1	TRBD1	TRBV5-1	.	TGCGCCAGCAGCCCTAGACAGGGGCAGAACACTGAAGCTTTCTTT	CASSPRQGQNTEAFF
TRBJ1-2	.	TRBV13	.	TGTGCCAGCAGCTTAGGGGGAGCTAACTATGGCTACACCTTC	CASSLGGANYGYTF
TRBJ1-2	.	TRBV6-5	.	TGTGCCAGCAGTCACGGGGAACTTCTAGGCTACACCTTC	CASSHGELLGYTF
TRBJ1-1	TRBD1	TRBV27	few	TGTGCCAGCAGCCCCCGGGACAGGGGGTTGAGTGAAGCTTTCTTT	CASSPRDRGLSEAFF
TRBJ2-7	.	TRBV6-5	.	TGTGCCAGCGGGACGAATGCAAACGATTACGAGCAGTACTTC	CASGTNANDYEQYF
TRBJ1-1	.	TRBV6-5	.	TGTGCCAGCAGTTACTCGTCGGGGACCACTTTCTTT	CASSYSSGTTFF
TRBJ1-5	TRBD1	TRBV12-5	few	TGTGCTAGTGGTTTGGGGACAGGGCGGCCCAATCAGCCCCAGCATTTT	CASGLGTGRPNQPQHF
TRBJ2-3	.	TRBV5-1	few	TGCGCCAGCAGCCCTCCGTGGACGAGGGATACGCAGTATTTT	CASSPPWTRDTQYF
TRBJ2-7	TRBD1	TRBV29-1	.	TGCAGCGCAATGACAGGGGGATCCTACGAGCAGTACTTC	CSAMTGGSYEQYF
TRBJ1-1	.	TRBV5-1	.	TGCGCCAGCAGCTTGGCCGGTGGAAGGACTGAAGCTTTCTTT	CASSLAGGRTEAFF
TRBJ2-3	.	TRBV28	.	TGTGCCAGCAGTACCCCCCGACAGGATCGCACAGATACGCAGTATTTT	CASSTPRQDRTDTQYF
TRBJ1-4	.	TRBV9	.	TGTGCCAGCAGCGCATTGGGAGGGGCAACTAATGAAAAACTGTTTTTT	CASSALGGATNEKLFF
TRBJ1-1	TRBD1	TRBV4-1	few	TGCGCCAGCAGCCAAATCGGGACAGGGCGCCCTGAAGCTTTCTTT	CASSQIGTGRPEAFF
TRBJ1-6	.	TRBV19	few	TGTGCCAGTAGTATCGGGGGGAATTCACCCCTCCACTTT	CASSIGGNSPLHF
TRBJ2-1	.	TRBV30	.	TGTGCCTGGAGTGGAGGGGGGCTGGGTACGGCCAATGAGCAGTTCTTC	CAWSGGGLGTANEQFF
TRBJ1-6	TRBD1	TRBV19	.	TGTGCCAGTAGTCCAGGGACAGGGGGTGGCCTCCACTTT	CASSPGTGGGLHF
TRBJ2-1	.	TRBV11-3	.	TGTGCCAGCAGCTTAGAACGCCATAGGTACAATGAGCAGTTCTTC	CASSLERHRYNEQFF
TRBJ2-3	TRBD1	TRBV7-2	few	TGTGCCAGCAGCCGTGGTGGACAGGGAACGGATACGCAGTATTTT	CASSRGGQGTDTQYF
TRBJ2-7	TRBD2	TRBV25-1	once	TGTGCCAGCAGGCCGGACGGGGGGTCTCTGTACTTC	CASRPDGGSLYF
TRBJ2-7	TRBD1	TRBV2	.	TGTGCCAGCGGACGGGACAGGTCCTACGAGCAGTACTTC	CASGRDRSYEQYF
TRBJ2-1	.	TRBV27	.	TGTGCCAGCAGCGGCCTCGGGGTCGATGAGCAGTTCTTC	CASSGLGVDEQFF
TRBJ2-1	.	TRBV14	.	TGTGCCAGCAGCCAAGATACGGGTCCCGGGGGTTACAATGAGCAGTTCTTC	CASSQDTGPGGYNEQFF
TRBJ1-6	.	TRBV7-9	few	TGTGCCAGCAGCTTGGGTAATTCACCCCTCCACTTT	CASSLGNSPLHF
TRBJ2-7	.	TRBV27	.	TGTGCCAGCAGTTTATTCGGGACGGGCTCCTACGAGCAGTACTTC	CASSLFGTGSYEQYF